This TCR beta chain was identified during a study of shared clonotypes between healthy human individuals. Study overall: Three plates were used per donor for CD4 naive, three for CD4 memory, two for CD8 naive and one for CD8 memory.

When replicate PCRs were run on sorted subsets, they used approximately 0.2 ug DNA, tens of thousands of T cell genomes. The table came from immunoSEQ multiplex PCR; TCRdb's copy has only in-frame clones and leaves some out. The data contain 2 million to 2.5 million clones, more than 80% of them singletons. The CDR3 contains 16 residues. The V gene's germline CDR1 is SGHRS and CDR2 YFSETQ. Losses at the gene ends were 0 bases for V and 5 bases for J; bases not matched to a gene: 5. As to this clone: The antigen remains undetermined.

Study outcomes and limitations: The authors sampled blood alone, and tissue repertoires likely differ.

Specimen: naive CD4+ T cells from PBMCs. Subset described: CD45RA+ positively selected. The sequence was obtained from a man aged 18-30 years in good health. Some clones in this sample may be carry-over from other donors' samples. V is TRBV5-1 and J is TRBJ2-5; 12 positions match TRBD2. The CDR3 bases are TGCGCCAGCAGCTTGGGACTAGCGGGAGTAGTGGAGACCCAGTACTTC. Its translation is CASSLGLAGVVETQYF.